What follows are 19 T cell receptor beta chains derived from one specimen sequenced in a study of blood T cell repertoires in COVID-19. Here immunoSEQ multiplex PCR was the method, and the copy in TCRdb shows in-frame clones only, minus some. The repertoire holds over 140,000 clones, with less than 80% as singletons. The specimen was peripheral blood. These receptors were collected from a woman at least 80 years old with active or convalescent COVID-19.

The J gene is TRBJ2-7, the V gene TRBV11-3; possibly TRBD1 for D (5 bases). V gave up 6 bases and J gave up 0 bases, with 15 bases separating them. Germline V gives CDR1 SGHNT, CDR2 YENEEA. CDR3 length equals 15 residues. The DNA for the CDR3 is TGTGCCAGCAGGGTCTCAGGGTGTGACTCCTACGAGCAGTACTTC. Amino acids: CASRVSGCDSYEQYF.

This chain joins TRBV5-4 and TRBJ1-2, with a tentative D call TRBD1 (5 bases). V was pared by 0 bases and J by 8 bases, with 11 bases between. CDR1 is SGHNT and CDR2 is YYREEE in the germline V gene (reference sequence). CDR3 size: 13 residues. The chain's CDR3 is CASSLAGGEGYTF. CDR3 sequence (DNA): TGTGCCAGCAGCTTGGCCGGGGGGGAAGGCTACACCTTC.

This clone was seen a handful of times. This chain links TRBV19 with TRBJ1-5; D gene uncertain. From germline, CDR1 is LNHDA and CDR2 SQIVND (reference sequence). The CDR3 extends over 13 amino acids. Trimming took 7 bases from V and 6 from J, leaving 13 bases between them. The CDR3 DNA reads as TGTGCCAGTATGTGGGCAGTGGGTCAGCCCCAGCATTTT. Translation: CASMWAVGQPQHF.

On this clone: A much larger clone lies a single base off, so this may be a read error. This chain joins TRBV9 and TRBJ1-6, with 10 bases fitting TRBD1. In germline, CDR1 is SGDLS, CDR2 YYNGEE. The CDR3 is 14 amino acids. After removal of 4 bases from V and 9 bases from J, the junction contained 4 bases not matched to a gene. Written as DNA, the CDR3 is TGTGCCAGCAGCCCCGGGACAGGGGTTTCACCCCTCCACTTT. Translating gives CASSPGTGVSPLHF.

The CDR3 DNA is TGTGCCAGCAGCCAAGATCGTCGGGCTAGCGGGGGGAATGAGCAGTTCTTC. Translated: CASSQDRRASGGNEQFF. The genes are TRBV3-1 (or the pseudogene TRBV3-2) and TRBJ2-1; 11 nucleotides match TRBD2. This CDR3 comprises 17 residues. Per germline, CDR1 LGHDT and CDR2 YNNKEL (reference sequence). The V gene end was trimmed by 0 bases and the J gene end by 7 bases; junction bases not matched to a gene: 8.

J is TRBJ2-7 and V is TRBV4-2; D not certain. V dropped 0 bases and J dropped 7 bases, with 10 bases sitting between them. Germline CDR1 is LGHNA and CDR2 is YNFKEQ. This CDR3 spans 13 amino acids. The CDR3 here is CASSQDRRLEQYF. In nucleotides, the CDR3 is TGTGCCAGCAGCCAAGACCGAAGACTGGAGCAGTACTTC.

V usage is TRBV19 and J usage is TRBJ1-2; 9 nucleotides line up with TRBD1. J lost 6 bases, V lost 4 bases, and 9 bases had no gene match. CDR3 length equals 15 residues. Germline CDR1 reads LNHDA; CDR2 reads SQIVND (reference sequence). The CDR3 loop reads CASSTGQGISNGYTF. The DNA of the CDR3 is TGTGCCAGTAGTACCGGACAGGGGATATCCAATGGCTACACCTTC.

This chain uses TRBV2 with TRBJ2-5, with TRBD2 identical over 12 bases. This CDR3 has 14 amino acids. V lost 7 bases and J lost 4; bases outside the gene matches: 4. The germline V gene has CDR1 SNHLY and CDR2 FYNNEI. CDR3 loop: CASTGLAGIETQYF. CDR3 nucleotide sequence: TGTGCCAGCACTGGACTAGCGGGGATAGAGACCCAGTACTTC.

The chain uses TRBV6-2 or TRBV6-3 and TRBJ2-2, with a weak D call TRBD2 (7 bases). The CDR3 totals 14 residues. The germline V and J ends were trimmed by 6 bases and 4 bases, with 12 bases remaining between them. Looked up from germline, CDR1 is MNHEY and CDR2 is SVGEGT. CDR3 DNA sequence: TGTGCCAGCAGCTGGGGGGGCCTCACCGGGGAGCTGTTTTTT. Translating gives CASSWGGLTGELFF.

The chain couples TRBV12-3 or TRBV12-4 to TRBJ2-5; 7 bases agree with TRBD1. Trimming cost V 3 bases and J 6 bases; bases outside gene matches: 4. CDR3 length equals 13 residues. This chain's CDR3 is CASSLTGLKTQYF. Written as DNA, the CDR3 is TGTGCCAGCAGTTTGACAGGGTTAAAGACCCAGTACTTC.

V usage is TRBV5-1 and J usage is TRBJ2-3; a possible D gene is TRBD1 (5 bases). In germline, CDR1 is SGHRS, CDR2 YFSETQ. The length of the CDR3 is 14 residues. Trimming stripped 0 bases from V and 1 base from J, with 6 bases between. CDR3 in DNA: TGCGCCAGCAGCTTGGGGGGCGGCACAGATACGCAGTATTTT. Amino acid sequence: CASSLGGGTDTQYF.

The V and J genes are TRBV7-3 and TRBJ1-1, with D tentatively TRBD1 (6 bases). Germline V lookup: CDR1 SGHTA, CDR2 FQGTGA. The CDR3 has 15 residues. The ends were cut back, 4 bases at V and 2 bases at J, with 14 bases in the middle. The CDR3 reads CASSSGGGVNTEAFF. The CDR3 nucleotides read TGTGCCAGCAGCTCCGGAGGGGGGGTAAACACTGAAGCTTTCTTT.

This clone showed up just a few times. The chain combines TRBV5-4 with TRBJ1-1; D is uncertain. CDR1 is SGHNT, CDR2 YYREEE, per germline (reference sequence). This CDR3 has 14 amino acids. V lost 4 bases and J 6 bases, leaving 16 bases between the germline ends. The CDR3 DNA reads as TGTGCCAGCAGCCACGGGAGCCGGACGGCTGAAGCTTTCTTT. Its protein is CASSHGSRTAEAFF.

CDR3 residues: CASGFEPGGAELFF. DNA of the CDR3: TGTGCTAGTGGTTTCGAGCCAGGGGGCGCGGAGCTGTTTTTT. The V call is TRBV12-5, the J call TRBJ2-2; TRBD1 agrees at 8 bases. V lost 3 bases, J lost 10 bases, and 7 bases stayed unmatched. CDR1 and CDR2 from the germline V gene are LGHNT and FRNRAP. This CDR3 has 14 residues.

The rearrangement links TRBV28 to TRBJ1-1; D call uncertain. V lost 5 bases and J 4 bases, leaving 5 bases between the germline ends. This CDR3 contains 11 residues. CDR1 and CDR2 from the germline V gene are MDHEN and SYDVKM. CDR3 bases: TGTGCCAGCAGTCGGGGCACTGAAGCTTTCTTT. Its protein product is CASSRGTEAFF.

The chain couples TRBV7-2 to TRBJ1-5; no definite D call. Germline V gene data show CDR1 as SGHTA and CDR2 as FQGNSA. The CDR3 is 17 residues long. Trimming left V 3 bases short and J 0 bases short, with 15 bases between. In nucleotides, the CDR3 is TGTGCCAGCAGCTTTAGGGCCCTGACTAATAGCAATCAGCCCCAGCATTTT. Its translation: CASSFRALTNSNQPQHF. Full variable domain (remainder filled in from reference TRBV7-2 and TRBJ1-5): GAGVSQSPSNKVTEKGKDVELRCDPISGHTALYWYRQSLGQGLEFLIYFQGNSAPDKSGLPSDRFSAERTGGSVSTLTIQRTQQEDSAVYLCASSFRALTNSNQPQHFGDGTRLSIL.

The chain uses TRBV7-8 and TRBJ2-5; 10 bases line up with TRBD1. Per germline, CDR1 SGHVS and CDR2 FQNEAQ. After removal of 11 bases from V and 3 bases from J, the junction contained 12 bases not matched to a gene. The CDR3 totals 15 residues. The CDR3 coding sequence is TGTGCCTGCACAAGGAGGACAGGGGGGGAAGAGACCCAGTACTTC. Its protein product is CACTRRTGGEETQYF.

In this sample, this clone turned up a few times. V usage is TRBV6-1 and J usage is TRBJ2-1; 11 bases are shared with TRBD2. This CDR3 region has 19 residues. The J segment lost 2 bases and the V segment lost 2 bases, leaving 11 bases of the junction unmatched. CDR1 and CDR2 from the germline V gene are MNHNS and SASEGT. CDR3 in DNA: TGTGCCAGCAGTGAAAGGCTGCCTAGCGGGGGGAGCGCCTACAATGAGCAGTTCTTC. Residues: CASSERLPSGGSAYNEQFF.

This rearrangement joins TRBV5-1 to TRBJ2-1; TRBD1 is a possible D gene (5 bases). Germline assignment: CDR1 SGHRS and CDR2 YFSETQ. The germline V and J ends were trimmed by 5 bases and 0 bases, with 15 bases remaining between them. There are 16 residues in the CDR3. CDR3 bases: TGCGCCAGCAGGCAGGGCCCAGGGAACTCCTACAATGAGCAGTTCTTC. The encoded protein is CASRQGPGNSYNEQFF.